This TCR beta chain is from a study of shared clonotypes between healthy human individuals. Germline V CDR1 and CDR2: GTSNPN, SVGIG (reference sequence). The CDR3 is 12 amino acids. The ends lost 4 bases at V and 7 bases at J; junction bases unmatched: 2. The repertoire was sequenced with immunoSEQ multiplex PCR; TCRdb's copy has only in-frame clones and lacks some. The data show some 2 million clones, around 95% seen once. The sequence was obtained from a young man in good health. The genes are TRBV30 and TRBJ2-3; 10 bases line up with TRBD2. Sequencing was carried out using naive CD4+ T cells sorted from blood. Subset of the sample: CD45RA+ positively selected. CDR3 nucleotide sequence: TGTGCCTGGACTAGCGGGAGTTATACGCAGTATTTT. Residues: CAWTSGSYTQYF. Full variable domain (missing parts from reference TRBV30 and TRBJ2-3): SQTIHQWPATLVQPVGSPLSLECTVEGTSNPNLYWYRQAAGRGLQLLFYSVGIGQISSEVPQNLSASRPQDRQFILSSKKLLLSDSGFYLCAWTSGSYTQYFGPGTRLTVL.